This T cell receptor (beta chain) was sequenced during a study of T cells in localized non-small cell lung cancer. J gave up 0 bases and V 5 bases, and 7 bases lay outside the gene matches. Looked up from germline, CDR1 is SGHTA and CDR2 is FQGNSA. The CDR3 extends over 16 amino acids. Generated by immunoSEQ multiplex PCR, the TCRdb table keeps only in-frame clones and is missing some. The data hold some 80,000 clones, with roughly four fifths observed a single time. General study findings and limits: When the top 100 tumor clones were examined, a median roughly 62 of them also appeared in the adjacent lung, which was paired and uninvolved. There was higher T cell clonality in uninvolved adjacent lung than in tumor, and it was highest there.

About this clone itself: The antigen is unknown.

This TCR was recovered from a man aged 40-75 years with stage I lung adenocarcinoma. The sequences come from peripheral blood, collected before any cancer treatment. The J gene is TRBJ2-4, the V gene TRBV7-2; 7 nucleotides match TRBD2. CDR3 protein: CASSPRAGLAKNIQYF. The CDR3 DNA is TGTGCCAGCAGCCCGCGAGCGGGACTAGCCAAAAACATTCAGTACTTC.